The present TCR beta chain was sequenced within a study of blood T cell repertoires in COVID-19. Study at large: The cDNA or gDNA used as material had been derived from T cells, B-cell-depleted T cells, or PBMCs.

This clone was counted between two and nine times. Trimming pared 6 bases from V and 4 bases from J, leaving 22 bases between. The CDR3 runs to 16 residues. CDR1 is SEHNR and CDR2 is FQNEAQ in the germline V gene (reference sequence). All recovered Cohort 3 donors got two negative PCRs, got clearance, or saw symptom resolution. In the source study's methods: Reference gene primer amplification gave estimated nucleated cell counts. The data were produced by immunoSEQ multiplex PCR, yet TCRdb's version contains in-frame clones alone and is incomplete. From that table come the V and J calls and clone size; the DNA was used to work out D and trimming. Of approximately 280,000 clones listed, around 85% are singletons.

Input material: PBMCs or T cells enriched from blood (not recorded which). The sequence was obtained from a woman aged 45 to 65 who had recovered from COVID-19. V is TRBV7-9 and J is TRBJ2-7; D possibly corresponds to TRBD2 (5 bases). The CDR3 protein is CASSSPPPGVEYEQYF. The DNA of the CDR3 is TGTGCCAGCAGTTCGCCACCCCCCGGGGTTGAGTACGAGCAGTACTTC.